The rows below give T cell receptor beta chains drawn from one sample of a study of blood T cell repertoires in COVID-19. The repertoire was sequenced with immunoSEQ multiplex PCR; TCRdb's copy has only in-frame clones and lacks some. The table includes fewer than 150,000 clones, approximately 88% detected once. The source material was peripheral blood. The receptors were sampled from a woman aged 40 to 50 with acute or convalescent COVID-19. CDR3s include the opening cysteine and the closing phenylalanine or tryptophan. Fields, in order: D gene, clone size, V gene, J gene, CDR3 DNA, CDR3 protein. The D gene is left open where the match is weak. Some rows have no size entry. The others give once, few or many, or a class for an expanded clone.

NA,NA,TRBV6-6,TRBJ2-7,TGTGCCAGCAGGGCAGGGCCTACCTACGAGCAGTACTTC,CASRAGPTYEQYF
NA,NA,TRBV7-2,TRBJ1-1,TGTGCCAGCAGCTTAGCGGGAGGGAACACTGAAGCTTTCTTT,CASSLAGGNTEAFF
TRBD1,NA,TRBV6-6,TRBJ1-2,TGTGCCAGCAGCGACCCGACAGGGTCTAACTATGGCTACACCTTC,CASSDPTGSNYGYTF
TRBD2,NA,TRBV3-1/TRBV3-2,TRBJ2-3,TGTGCCAGCAGCCAAGAACCCGGCGGGGGGGCCGAAGATACGCAGTATTTT,CASSQEPGGGAEDTQYF
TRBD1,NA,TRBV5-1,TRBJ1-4,TGCGCCAGCAGCCCCGGGACAGGGGCAACTAATGAAAAACTGTTTTTT,CASSPGTGATNEKLFF
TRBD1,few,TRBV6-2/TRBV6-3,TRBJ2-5,TGTGCCAGCAGCAGGAACAGGGGGTCCGAGACCCAGTACTTC,CASSRNRGSETQYF
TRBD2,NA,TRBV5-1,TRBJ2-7,TGCGCCAGCAGCAGGACTAGCGGGTCCTACGAGCAGTACTTC,CASSRTSGSYEQYF
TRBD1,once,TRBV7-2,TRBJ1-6,TGTGCCAGCAGCCCTATCCGGGGACAGAAGGGATCACCCCTCCACTTT,CASSPIRGQKGSPLHF
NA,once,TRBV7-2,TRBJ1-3,TGTGCCAGCAGCTTACACAGCCGCTCTGGAAACACCATATATTTT,CASSLHSRSGNTIYF
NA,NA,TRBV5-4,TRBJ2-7,TGTGCCAGCAGCTCAACGAACAGGGTCCACGAGCAGTACTTC,CASSSTNRVHEQYF
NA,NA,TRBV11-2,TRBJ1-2,TGTGCCAGCAGCGATATAACAGGGATGCGGGGCTACACCTTC,CASSDITGMRGYTF
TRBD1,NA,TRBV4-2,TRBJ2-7,TGTGCCAGCAGCCACGGGACAGGGGGCTCCTACGAGCAGTACTTC,CASSHGTGGSYEQYF
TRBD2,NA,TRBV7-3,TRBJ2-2,TGTGCCAGCAGCTCACGACTAGCGGGGCGCCCCGGGGAGCTGTTTTTT,CASSSRLAGRPGELFF
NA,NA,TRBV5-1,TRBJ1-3,TGCGCCAGCAGCCCCCGGGGGGGTGCAACGTCAAAGGACACCATATATTTT,CASSPRGGATSKDTIYF
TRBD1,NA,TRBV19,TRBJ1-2,TGTGCCAGTAGTATCCAGGGGGCGCTTGGCTACACCTTC,CASSIQGALGYTF
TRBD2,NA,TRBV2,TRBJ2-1,TGTGCCAGCAGTTGGTTGAGACTAGCCTTCAATGAGCAGTTCTTC,CASSWLRLAFNEQFF
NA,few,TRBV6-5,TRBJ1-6,TGTGCCAGCGGGCGGGATAGGGCACCCCTCCACTTT,CASGRDRAPLHF
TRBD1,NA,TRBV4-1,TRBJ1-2,TGCGCCAGCAGCCGGGACAGGGTCAATGGCTACACCTTC,CASSRDRVNGYTF
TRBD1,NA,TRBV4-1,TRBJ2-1,TGCGCCAGCAGCCCCGGACAGGGACCAACGTACAATGAGCAGTTCTTC,CASSPGQGPTYNEQFF
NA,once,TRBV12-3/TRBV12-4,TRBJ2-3,TGTGCCAGCAGTTTTTCAGGCCCAGATACGCAGTATTTT,CASSFSGPDTQYF
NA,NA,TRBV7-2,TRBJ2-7,TGTGCCAGCAGCTTCCAGGGCTCCTACGAGCAGTACTTC,CASSFQGSYEQYF
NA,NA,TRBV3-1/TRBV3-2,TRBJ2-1,TGTGCCAGCACAGCCACGATGGGAGATGAGCAGTTCTTC,CASTATMGDEQFF
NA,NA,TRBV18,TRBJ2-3,TGTGCCAGCTCACCAGGGGGGGCCCTGACAGATACGCAGTATTTT,CASSPGGALTDTQYF
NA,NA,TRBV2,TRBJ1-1,TGTGCCAGCAGCGGTGGGAGCCCTTGGATCTTT,CASSGGSPWIF